Below are 30 T cell receptor beta chains sequenced from a single sample in a study of human T cells and chemical hapten exposure. One entry per CDR3 protein, called by TCRdb with MiXCR from the RACE reads. The sample records 350,000 to 450,000 distinct CDR3 sequences, 4% to 6% being singletons. Time point described: pre-sensitization, week 0. Treatment denoted: therapeutic diphenylcyclopropenone sensitization with weekly scalp DPC. The material sequenced was whole blood, taken in connection with sensitization to the hapten diphenylcyclopropenone (DPC). The source of these receptors is a woman between 45 and 60 years old with alopecia areata. Some clones in this sample may be carry-over from other donors' samples.

In this sample, this clonotype turned up many times. The chain combines TRBV20-1 with TRBJ1-6; 7 bases agree with TRBD1. Per the germline V gene, CDR1 is DFQATT and CDR2 is SNEGSKA (reference sequence). V gave up 6 bases and J gave up 12 bases; unmatched junction bases: 11. The CDR3 runs to 13 residues. This chain's CDR3 is CSAGGQILLPLHF. Here the CDR3 DNA reads TGCAGTGCAGGGGGACAGATACTTTTACCCCTCCACTTT.

This clonotype came up a few times. This sequence joins TRBV10-3 and TRBJ2-1; D not resolved. The germline V gene encodes CDR1 ENHRY and CDR2 SYGVKD. There are 14 residues in the CDR3. V lost 6 bases and J lost 0, with 9 bases in between. In nucleotides, the CDR3 is TGTGCCATCAGGGGCGGTAGCTCCTACAATGAGCAGTTCTTC. Translated, it gives CAIRGGSSYNEQFF.

This clonotype was recorded many times. The rearrangement links TRBV12-3 or TRBV12-4 to TRBJ1-5; D is unclear. The CDR3 runs to 14 residues. V was trimmed by 1 base and J by 2 bases, leaving 6 bases between them. The CDR3 loop reads CASSLVSGNQPQHF. DNA of the CDR3: TGTGCCAGCAGTTTAGTTTCTGGCAATCAGCCCCAGCATTTT.

This clonotype was detected ten times or more. This chain connects TRBV12-3 or TRBV12-4 to TRBJ1-1, with no clear D. The CDR3 extends over 13 amino acids. Trimming removed 6 bases at V and 4 bases at J, with 12 bases between. Here the CDR3 DNA reads TGTGCCAGCAGAACTGGGGTCAGCACTGAAGCTTTCTTT. It is translated as CASRTGVSTEAFF.

This clonotype was recorded at least ten times. V and J are TRBV14 and TRBJ2-7, with unresolved D. This CDR3 is 13 amino acids long. Per germline, CDR1 SGHDN and CDR2 FVKESK. Trimming pared 7 bases from V and 5 bases from J, leaving 15 bases between. CDR3 protein: CASNFEVGHEQYF. The CDR3 region has the DNA TGTGCCAGCAACTTTGAGGTAGGACACGAGCAGTACTTC.

The rearrangement links TRBV3-1 to TRBJ2-3; TRBD2 might be the D (5 bases). Germline values: CDR1 LGHDT, CDR2 YNNKEL (reference sequence). The CDR3 totals 16 residues. V was trimmed by 0 bases and J by 4 bases, leaving 14 bases between them. The DNA for the CDR3 is TGTGCCAGCAGCCAAGAAGGAGGCGGTGCGCCAGATACGCAGTATTTT. It codes for CASSQEGGGAPDTQYF.

Only a few counts were recorded for this clonotype. The V and J genes are TRBV19 and TRBJ2-1, with TRBD2 matching over 7 bases. Germline CDR1 is LNHDA and CDR2 is SQIVND (reference sequence). Trimming at V came to 2 bases and at J to 3 bases, leaving 10 bases not matched to a gene. The CDR3 length is 17 residues. The CDR3 DNA reads as TGTGCCAGTAGTATATGGGGCGGGAGTAAAATCTACAATGAGCAGTTCTTC. It encodes CASSIWGGSKIYNEQFF.

This clonotype was seen repeatedly, ten times or more. The CDR3 is CASSAFRERSPLHF. CDR3 nucleotides: TGTGCCAGCAGCGCCTTCCGGGAGAGATCACCCCTCCACTTT. The V gene is TRBV9, the J gene TRBJ1-6; unclear D gene. V lost 3 bases, J lost 10 bases, and 14 bases lay in between. The CDR3 spans 14 residues. Germline V lookup: CDR1 SGDLS, CDR2 YYNGEE.

The V and J genes are TRBV7-6 and TRBJ1-3; D gene uncertain. V was pared by 6 bases and J by 0 bases, with 15 bases between. Looked up from germline, CDR1 is SGHVS and CDR2 is FNYEAQ. CDR3 length equals 16 residues. CDR3 sequence reads: CASSSDDPGSGNTIYF. The CDR3, as DNA: TGTGCCAGCAGTTCCGACGATCCTGGCTCTGGAAACACCATATATTTT.

This chain connects TRBV7-8 to TRBJ2-2; 7 bases are shared with TRBD2. Trimming at V came to 8 bases and at J to 6 bases, leaving 3 bases not matched to a gene. CDR1 is SGHVS, CDR2 FQNEAQ, per germline. This CDR3 spans 12 amino acids. This CDR3 reads CASGRASGELFF. The CDR3 DNA is TGTGCCAGCGGGAGGGCCTCCGGGGAGCTGTTTTTT.

The CDR3 here is CASGVSGGAAETQYF. The CDR3 DNA reads TGTGCCAGCGGAGTTAGCGGGGGGGCCGCGGAGACCCAGTACTTC. The V and J genes are TRBV2 and TRBJ2-5, with TRBD2 matching over 11 bases. The CDR3 sequence is 15 residues long. V lost 8 bases and J lost 5; bases outside the gene matches: 10. Per germline, CDR1 SNHLY and CDR2 FYNNEI.

The chain recombines TRBV21-1 with TRBJ1-5. TRBV21-1 is assigned pseudogene status. The CDR3 is 19 amino acids. The CDR3 is CASSADAGAGGDSNQPQHF. The CDR3 DNA sequence: TGTGCCAGCAGTGCTGATGCGGGGGCGGGAGGGGATAGCAATCAGCCCCAGCATTTT.

The V gene is TRBV12-3 or TRBV12-4, the J gene TRBJ1-5; the D is unclear. The V end was cut by 2 bases, the J end by 2 bases, with 7 bases between. This CDR3 is 14 amino acids long. This chain's CDR3 is CASSLFQGNQPQHF. CDR3 DNA sequence: TGTGCCAGCAGTTTATTCCAGGGCAATCAGCCCCAGCATTTT.

This clonotype has only a few counts. The chain is built from TRBV27 and TRBJ2-4, with D maybe TRBD1 (6 bases). Trimming took 0 bases from V and 7 from J, leaving 7 bases between them. CDR3 length equals 13 residues. Germline V gives CDR1 MNHEY, CDR2 SMNVEV (reference sequence). CDR3 bases: TGTGCCAGCAGTTTATCCCAGGGGAACATTCAGTACTTC. Its protein product is CASSLSQGNIQYF.

The genes are TRBV5-4 and TRBJ2-7, with D maybe TRBD1 (6 bases). The CDR3 is 16 residues long. Trimming stripped 2 bases from V and 2 bases from J, with 17 bases between. Germline assignment: CDR1 SGHNT and CDR2 YYREEE (reference sequence). CDR3 loop: CASSFKPQGRTYEQYF. The CDR3 nucleotides are TGTGCCAGCAGCTTCAAACCACAGGGAAGGACCTACGAGCAGTACTTC.

This clonotype was recorded many times. This chain links TRBV12-3 or TRBV12-4 with TRBJ2-1; 8 nucleotides align to TRBD1. The CDR3 sequence is 16 residues long. V was pared by 5 bases and J by 2 bases, with 8 bases of the junction left unmatched. The CDR3, as DNA: TGTGCCAGCAGTCCAACCGGGACAGGCCCCTACAATGAGCAGTTCTTC. Amino acid sequence: CASSPTGTGPYNEQFF.

This clonotype was seen repeatedly, ten times or more. The chain joins TRBV29-1 to TRBJ2-7, with a possible D match to TRBD1 (5 bases). The CDR3 spans 13 residues. Germline lookup yields CDR1 SQVTM and CDR2 ANQGSEA. Trimming left V 7 bases short and J 0 bases short, with 13 bases between. The CDR3 sequence: CSARTPRSYEQYF. In nucleotides, the CDR3 is TGCAGCGCCCGGACACCCCGCTCCTACGAGCAGTACTTC.

The CDR3 bases are TGTGCCAGCAGCCCACTGACAGGGTTGCCTGGAAACACCATATATTTT. Its translation: CASSPLTGLPGNTIYF. The genes are TRBV7-9 and TRBJ1-3; TRBD1 matches at 7 bases. Germline CDR1 reads SEHNR; CDR2 reads FQNEAQ (reference sequence). The CDR3 totals 16 residues. V shed 5 bases and J 2 bases; nucleotides not matched to a gene: 9.

The chain couples TRBV20-1 to TRBJ1-4; possibly TRBD1 for D (6 bases). The V end was cut by 1 base, the J end by 2 bases, with 14 bases between. The V gene's germline CDR1 is DFQATT and CDR2 SNEGSKA (reference sequence). The CDR3 length is 16 residues. This CDR3 reads CSARALHRVTNEKLFF. CDR3 nucleotides: TGCAGTGCTAGAGCCCTTCACAGGGTGACTAATGAAAAACTGTTTTTT.

This chain links TRBV3-1 with TRBJ2-7, with D unresolved. This CDR3 is 15 amino acids long. CDR1 is LGHDT, CDR2 YNNKEL, per germline (reference sequence). The V end lost 0 bases, the J end lost 4 bases, and 13 bases lay between the germline ends. CDR3 in amino acids: CASSQEGLNRYEQYF. The CDR3 DNA follows: TGTGCCAGCAGCCAAGAAGGGCTAAACCGATACGAGCAGTACTTC.

Many counts were recorded for this clonotype. This chain joins TRBV5-1 and TRBJ2-3; the match to TRBD2 covers 9 bases. The CDR3 spans 14 residues. Trimming removed 3 bases from V and 3 bases from J; junction bases left unmatched: 2. Germline CDR1 reads SGHRS; CDR2 reads YFSETQ. The CDR3 region has the DNA TGCGCCAGCAGCTCTAGCGGGGTAACAGATACGCAGTATTTT. It translates to CASSSSGVTDTQYF.

The rearrangement links TRBV7-3 to TRBJ2-4; maybe TRBD2 (6 bases). The CDR3 runs to 13 residues. V was pared by 2 bases and J by 8 bases, with 10 bases between. Germline loops: CDR1 SGHTA, CDR2 FQGTGA. For the CDR3, the DNA is TGTGCCAGCAGCTTACGGCGGGGTGACATTCAGTACTTC. Protein sequence: CASSLRRGDIQYF.

At least ten counts were recorded for this clonotype. The V call is TRBV9, the J call TRBJ2-3, with a weak D call TRBD2 (7 bases). Looked up from germline, CDR1 is SGDLS and CDR2 is YYNGEE. This CDR3 is 15 amino acids long. Trimming took 5 bases from V and 0 from J, leaving 13 bases between them. The CDR3 reads CASRRGGLSTDTQYF. CDR3 DNA: TGTGCCAGCAGGAGGGGGGGTCTTAGCACAGATACGCAGTATTTT.

The table lists this clonotype with many counts. The J gene is TRBJ1-6, the V gene TRBV2; no clear D gene. V was shortened by 7 bases and J by 6 bases, with 13 bases between the two germline ends. The CDR3 totals 14 residues. In germline, CDR1 is SNHLY, CDR2 FYNNEI. This CDR3 is CASTPLRINSPLHF. The CDR3 DNA is TGTGCCAGCACCCCCTTGCGGATTAATTCACCCCTCCACTTT.

This clonotype was picked up many times. The chain couples TRBV7-6 to TRBJ2-7; TRBD1 or TRBD2 may be the D gene (5 bases each). CDR3 length: 15 residues. V was trimmed by 4 bases and J by 6 bases, leaving 19 bases between them. The germline V gene encodes CDR1 SGHVS and CDR2 FNYEAQ. The CDR3 protein is CASSSYKGPPGEQYF. The CDR3 bases are TGTGCCAGCAGCTCTTACAAGGGACCCCCCGGCGAGCAGTACTTC.

This clonotype was seen only a few times. The rearrangement links TRBV9 to TRBJ2-2; D not resolved. Between the trimmed V and J ends, which lost 1 base and 7 bases, there was a span of 11 bases. CDR3 length: 14 amino acids. The germline V gene encodes CDR1 SGDLS and CDR2 YYNGEE. CDR3 sequence: CASSVTRTGGELFF. The CDR3 DNA sequence: TGTGCCAGCAGCGTAACACGGACCGGCGGGGAGCTGTTTTTT. Drawing the rest from reference TRBV9 and TRBJ2-2, the complete variable domain is DSGVTQTPKHLITATGQRVTLRCSPRSGDLSVYWYQQSLDQGLQFLIQYYNGEERAKGNILERFSAQQFPDLHSELNLSSLELGDSALYFCASSVTRTGGELFFGEGSRLTVL.

This clonotype appeared a few times. The V call is TRBV20-1, the J call TRBJ2-4; 8 bases are shared with TRBD2. Germline trimming cut 4 bases from V and 8 bases from J; bases unmatched to any gene: 13. The CDR3 is 15 amino acids. CDR1 is DFQATT and CDR2 is SNEGSKA in the germline V gene (reference sequence). CDR3 in DNA: TGCAGTGCTAACGAGGGAGCGGGAGTCGCTGACATTCAGTACTTC. This gives the protein CSANEGAGVADIQYF.

The rearrangement joins TRBV2 to TRBJ1-6; D unclear. CDR3 length: 16 amino acids. Trimming removed 3 bases from V and 7 bases from J, with 16 bases in between. CDR1 and CDR2 (germline): SNHLY, FYNNEI. The CDR3 here is CASSDREAGRNSPLHF. The CDR3 coding sequence is TGTGCCAGCAGTGATAGAGAGGCAGGCAGAAATTCACCCCTCCACTTT.

This clonotype was recorded many times. The chain couples TRBV29-1 to TRBJ1-2; perhaps TRBD1 as D (6 bases). Trimming pared 3 bases from V and 4 bases from J, leaving 15 bases between. The CDR3 covers 14 residues. Germline V gene data show CDR1 as SQVTM and CDR2 as ANQGSEA. The CDR3, as DNA: TGCAGCGTTGAGGGTATAGGGGGTTTCTATGGCTACACCTTC. This gives the protein CSVEGIGGFYGYTF. The full variable domain, completed using reference TRBV29-1 and TRBJ1-2, is SAVISQKPSRDICQRGTSLTIQCQVDSQVTMMFWYRQQPGQSLTLIATANQGSEATYESGFVIDKFPISRPNLTFSTLTVSNMSPEDSSIYLCSVEGIGGFYGYTFGSGTRLTVV.

This clonotype was found many times. The V and J genes are TRBV29-1 and TRBJ1-5; no definite D call. Deletions cut 4 bases from V and 7 bases from J, with 5 bases between. The CDR3 covers 10 residues. Per the germline V gene, CDR1 is SQVTM and CDR2 is ANQGSEA. CDR3 DNA sequence: TGCAGCGTTGCGGAACAGCCCCAGCATTTT. Protein sequence: CSVAEQPQHF.